This is a list of T cell receptor beta chains from one sample in a study of PD-L1 blockade in urothelial cancer. Profiling relied on immunoSEQ multiplex PCR, and the TCRdb table lists in-frame clones only, not all of them. The repertoire holds fewer than 50,000 clones, 65% to 90% seen once, with about 22% in the top ten. The sample consisted of PBMCs, taken around atezolizumab (anti-PD-L1) treatment. These receptors were collected from a man aged 55 to 70 with urothelial cancer. CDR3s include the opening cysteine and the closing phenylalanine or tryptophan. D genes are given only for firm matches. The size of a clone is reported for some rows only, either as once, few or many, or as a class for expanded clones.

TRBJ1-2 NA NA TRBV12-5 TGTGCTAGTGGTTTGCCAGGGCGTAATAACTATGGCTACACCTTC CASGLPGRNNYGYTF
TRBJ2-5 NA NA TRBV7-6 TGTGCCAGCAGCTTAAGGTCCCTGGGCAGTGTAATGGAGACCCAGTACTTC CASSLRSLGSVMETQYF
TRBJ1-1 NA NA TRBV18 TGTGCCAGCTCACGCAACAGGGACACTGAAGCTTTCTTT CASSRNRDTEAFF
TRBJ1-1 NA NA TRBV4-3 TGCGCCAGCAGCCAAGAGGACCTAGGGGACACTGAAGCTTTCTTT CASSQEDLGDTEAFF
TRBJ1-5 NA NA TRBV6-1 TGTGCCAGCAGTGAAGCGTGGGAGAATCAGCCCCAGCATTTT CASSEAWENQPQHF
TRBJ2-2 TRBD1 NA TRBV5-1 TGCGCCAGCAGCCGAGACGGACAGGGCTACACCGGGGAGCTGTTTTTT CASSRDGQGYTGELFF
TRBJ2-5 NA NA TRBV6-4 TGTGCCAGCAGTGTCAGGGGTGGGGAGACCCAGTACTTC CASSVRGGETQYF
TRBJ1-1 NA NA TRBV19 TGTGCCAGTAGTACCTACAGCAATATGAACACTGAAGCTTTCTTT CASSTYSNMNTEAFF
TRBJ2-1 TRBD2 NA TRBV6-1 TGTGCCAGCAGTTGGACTAGCGGGGGGGCCAATGAGCAGTTCTTC CASSWTSGGANEQFF
TRBJ2-5 TRBD1 NA TRBV5-1 TGCGCCAGCAGCTGGGGGACAGCACAAGAGACCCAGTACTTC CASSWGTAQETQYF
TRBJ2-1 TRBD2 NA TRBV5-5 TGTGCCAGCAGCCCTGTAGCGGGAGTGGGCGAGCAGTTCTTC CASSPVAGVGEQFF
TRBJ2-2 NA NA TRBV4-2 TGTGCCAGCAGCGTACGAACAGGGAACACCGGGGAGCTGTTTTTT CASSVRTGNTGELFF
TRBJ2-7 TRBD2 NA TRBV5-6 TGTGCCAGCAGCGGGTCGGGACTAGCGGGGCTAGGCGAGCAGTACTTC CASSGSGLAGLGEQYF
TRBJ2-1 NA NA TRBV27 TGTGCCAGCAGTTTCGAGGGATTTGGGTACAATGAGCAGTTCTTC CASSFEGFGYNEQFF
TRBJ1-4 TRBD1 NA TRBV27 TGTGCCAGCAGCGAAAAAGAGCCAGGGGGAGCGGGTGAAAAACTGTTTTTT CASSEKEPGGAGEKLFF
TRBJ2-1 NA NA TRBV5-5 TGTGCCAGCAGCTTCCTTTCAGGGTTTGACTACAATGAGCAGTTCTTC CASSFLSGFDYNEQFF
TRBJ2-3 TRBD2 NA TRBV29-1 TGCAGCGGGCCCAGGACTAGCGGGGGGAAAGATACGCAGTATTTT CSGPRTSGGKDTQYF
TRBJ2-1 TRBD1 NA TRBV10-3 TGTGCCATCCAGGGACAGGGGGCATACAATGAGCAGTTCTTC CAIQGQGAYNEQFF
TRBJ1-1 NA NA TRBV2 TGTGCCAGCAGTGGATTCGGCAGAGGGGGAGCTTTCTTT CASSGFGRGGAFF
TRBJ2-2 TRBD1 NA TRBV14 TGTGCCAGCAGCATATACAGGGGTACCGGGGAGCTGTTTTTT CASSIYRGTGELFF
TRBJ1-1 NA NA TRBV6-6 TGTGCCAGCAGTTACTCGATCCAGGGAGGGAACACTGAAGCTTTCTTT CASSYSIQGGNTEAFF
TRBJ2-7 NA once TRBV18 TGTGCCAGCTCACCAACAGGGCAGGAGCAGTACTTC CASSPTGQEQYF
TRBJ2-7 NA NA TRBV5-1 TGCGCCAGCGTCGATGGGCCGTGGGACGAGCAGTACTTC CASVDGPWDEQYF
TRBJ2-1 TRBD2 once TRBV29-1 TGCAGCGTTGAAGATCGACTAGCGGGAGTTAATGAGCAGTTCTTC CSVEDRLAGVNEQFF
TRBJ2-7 TRBD1 NA TRBV18 TGTGCCAGCTCAATTGGACAGGGGTACGAGCAGTACTTC CASSIGQGYEQYF
TRBJ2-3 TRBD2 NA TRBV7-6 TGTGCCAGCAGCTTAGGTAGCGGGAGGCCGGCAGATACGCAGTATTTT CASSLGSGRPADTQYF
TRBJ2-5 NA once TRBV25-1 TGTGCCAGCAGTTTCCAGGGAAGGGAGACCCAGTACTTC CASSFQGRETQYF
TRBJ1-2 TRBD1 few TRBV5-1 TGCGCCAGCAGCTTAAGACCCGGGACAGAAAACTATGGCTACACCTTC CASSLRPGTENYGYTF
TRBJ2-7 NA NA TRBV5-5 TGTGCCAGCAGTCGAGGTGACGACTACGAGCAGTACTTC CASSRGDDYEQYF
TRBJ2-1 TRBD1 once TRBV10-3 TGTGCCATCAGTGCGCGGACAGGGGGCCTTCTCAATGAGCAGTTCTTC CAISARTGGLLNEQFF
TRBJ1-1 NA NA TRBV5-8 TGTGCCAGCAGCTCGACAGCCCCCTCCGCTGAAGCTTTCTTT CASSSTAPSAEAFF
TRBJ2-7 NA once TRBV18 TGTGCCAGCTCACCAGGGGGCCAGGACGAGCAGTACTTC CASSPGGQDEQYF
TRBJ2-7 TRBD1 NA TRBV27 TGTGCCACCCATGGCCGGGACAGGTTTTCCGAGCAGTACTTC CATHGRDRFSEQYF
TRBJ1-1 NA NA TRBV30 TGTGCCTGGAGGGTGACCGGGACTTATAGTAGTGAAGCTTTCTTT CAWRVTGTYSSEAFF
TRBJ1-1 NA NA TRBV10-2 TGCGCCAGCAGTGGAGGTTCCTCCACTGAAGCTTTCTTT CASSGGSSTEAFF
TRBJ2-1 NA NA TRBV7-9 TGTGCCAGCAGCTCTACAGGGCCCTACAATGAGCAGTTCTTC CASSSTGPYNEQFF
TRBJ2-1 TRBD2 NA TRBV19 TGTGCCAGTAGTAGTGCGGGACTAGATCAGTTCTTC CASSSAGLDQFF
TRBJ2-7 NA NA TRBV5-1 TGCGCCAGCAGCCCGGATCCCAGGTACGAGCAGTACTTC CASSPDPRYEQYF
TRBJ2-7 TRBD1 NA TRBV5-1 TGCGCCAGCAGCTTGGCCGGGACAGTCTACGAGCAGTACTTC CASSLAGTVYEQYF
TRBJ2-7 TRBD2 NA TRBV19 TGTGCCAGTAGTATAGAGGGCGGGAGGTCCACCTACGAGCAGTACTTC CASSIEGGRSTYEQYF
TRBJ1-4 NA NA TRBV15 TGTGCCACCAGCATCCGGAAGGGGGAACTGTTTTTT CATSIRKGELFF
TRBJ1-2 TRBD1 NA TRBV27 TGTGCCAGCAGAAAGACAGGGGAGTACGGCTACACCTTC CASRKTGEYGYTF
TRBJ1-1 NA NA TRBV9 TGTGCCAGCAGCACCAGGGTGTACACTGAAGCTTTCTTT CASSTRVYTEAFF
TRBJ1-2 NA few TRBV29-1 TGCAGCGTTGAAGCTACAGGGTTTCGTGGCTACACCTTC CSVEATGFRGYTF
TRBJ2-7 NA NA TRBV30 TGTGCCTGGAGTGAACGGGTGTACGAGCAGTACTTC CAWSERVYEQYF
TRBJ2-1 TRBD2 NA TRBV30 TGTGCCTGGAGTCGGCACGCGGGAGTTATCAATGAGCAGTTCTTC CAWSRHAGVINEQFF
TRBJ2-1 TRBD2 NA TRBV19 TGTGCCAGTGGCGGGACTAGCTCAACAAACAATGAGCAGTTCTTC CASGGTSSTNNEQFF
TRBJ2-3 TRBD2 NA TRBV18 TGTGCCAGCTCCCAAGGACTAGCGGGAGCCGAGGATACGCAGTATTTT CASSQGLAGAEDTQYF